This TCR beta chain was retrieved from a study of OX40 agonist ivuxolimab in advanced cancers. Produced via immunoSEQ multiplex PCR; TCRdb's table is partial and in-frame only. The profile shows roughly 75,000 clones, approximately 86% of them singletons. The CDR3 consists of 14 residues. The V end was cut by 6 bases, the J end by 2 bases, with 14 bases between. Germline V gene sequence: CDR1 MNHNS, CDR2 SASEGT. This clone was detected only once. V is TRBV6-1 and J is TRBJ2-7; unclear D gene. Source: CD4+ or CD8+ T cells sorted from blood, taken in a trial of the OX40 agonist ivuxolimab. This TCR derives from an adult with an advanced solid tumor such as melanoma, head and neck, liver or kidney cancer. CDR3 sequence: CASRSRQVPYEQYF. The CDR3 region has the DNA TGTGCCAGCAGGTCGCGCCAGGTCCCCTACGAGCAGTACTTC.